This TCR beta chain emerged from a study of identical twins. Study findings and constraints: Twin sharing of out-of-frame TCR alpha was underestimated by models in monozygotic pairs.

From the 5' RACE reads, TCRdb called clonotypes with MiXCR, one entry per CDR3 protein. This sample has 450,000 or so distinct CDR3 sequences; approximately 24% occur once, and the top ten carry 2.5% to 3.5%. V lost 3 bases, J lost 8 bases, and 13 bases lay in between. This CDR3 is 14 amino acids long. The germline gives CDR1 SGHTA, CDR2 FQGNSA. This clonotype came up a few times. The target antigen is unknown. Another study also made use of these data, one on T cells expressing NK-cell markers.

The origin of this receptor is a woman aged 18-29 years in good health. The gene calls are TRBV7-2 and TRBJ1-4; no clear D gene. Sample: CD4+ T cells sorted from blood. The CDR3 protein is CASSFTPGAEKLFF. The CDR3 DNA is TGTGCCAGCAGCTTTACCCCCGGTGCGGAAAAACTGTTTTTT.